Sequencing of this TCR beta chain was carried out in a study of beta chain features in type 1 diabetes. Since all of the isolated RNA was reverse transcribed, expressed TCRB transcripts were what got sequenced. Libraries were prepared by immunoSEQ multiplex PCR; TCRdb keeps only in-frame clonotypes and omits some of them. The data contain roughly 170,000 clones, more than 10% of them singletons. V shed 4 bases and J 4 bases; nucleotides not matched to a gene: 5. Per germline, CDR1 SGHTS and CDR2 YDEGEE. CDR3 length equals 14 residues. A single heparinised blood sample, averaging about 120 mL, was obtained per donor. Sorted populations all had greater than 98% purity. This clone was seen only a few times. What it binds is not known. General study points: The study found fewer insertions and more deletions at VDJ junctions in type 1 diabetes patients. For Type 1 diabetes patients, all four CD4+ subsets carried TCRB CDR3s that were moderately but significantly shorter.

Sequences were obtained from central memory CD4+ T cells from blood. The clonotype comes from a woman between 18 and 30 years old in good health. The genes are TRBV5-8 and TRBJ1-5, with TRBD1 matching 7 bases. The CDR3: CASSQGEWNQPQHF. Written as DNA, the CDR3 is TGTGCCAGCAGCCAGGGGGAATGGAATCAGCCCCAGCATTTT.